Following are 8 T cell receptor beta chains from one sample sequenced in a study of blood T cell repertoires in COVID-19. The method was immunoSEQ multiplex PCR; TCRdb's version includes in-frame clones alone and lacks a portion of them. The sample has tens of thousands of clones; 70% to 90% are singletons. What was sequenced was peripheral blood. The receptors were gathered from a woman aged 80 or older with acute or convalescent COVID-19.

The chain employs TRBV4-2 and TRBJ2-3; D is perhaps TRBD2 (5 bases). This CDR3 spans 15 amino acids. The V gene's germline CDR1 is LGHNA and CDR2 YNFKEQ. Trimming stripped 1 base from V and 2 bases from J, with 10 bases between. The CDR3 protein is CASSQVATITDTQYF. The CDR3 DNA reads TGTGCCAGCAGCCAAGTAGCGACCATCACAGATACGCAGTATTTT.

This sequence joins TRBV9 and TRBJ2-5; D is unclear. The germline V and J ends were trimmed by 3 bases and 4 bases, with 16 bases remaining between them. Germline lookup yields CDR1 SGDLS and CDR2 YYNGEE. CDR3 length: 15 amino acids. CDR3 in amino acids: CASSDRVSGVETQYF. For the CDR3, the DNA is TGTGCCAGCAGCGACCGGGTCTCCGGTGTAGAGACCCAGTACTTC.

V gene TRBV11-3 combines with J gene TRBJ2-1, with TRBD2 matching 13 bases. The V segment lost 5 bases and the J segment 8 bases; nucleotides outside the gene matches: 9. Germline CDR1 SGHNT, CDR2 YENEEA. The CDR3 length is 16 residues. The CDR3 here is CASSPRTSGRGDEQFF. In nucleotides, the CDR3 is TGTGCCAGCAGCCCGCGGACTAGCGGGAGAGGTGATGAGCAGTTCTTC. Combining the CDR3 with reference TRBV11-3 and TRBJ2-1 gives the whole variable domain EAGVVQSPRYKIIEKKQPVAFWCNPISGHNTLYWYLQNLGQGPELLIRYENEEAVDDSQLPKDRFSAERLKGVDSTLKIQPAELGDSAVYLCASSPRTSGRGDEQFFGPGTRLTVL.

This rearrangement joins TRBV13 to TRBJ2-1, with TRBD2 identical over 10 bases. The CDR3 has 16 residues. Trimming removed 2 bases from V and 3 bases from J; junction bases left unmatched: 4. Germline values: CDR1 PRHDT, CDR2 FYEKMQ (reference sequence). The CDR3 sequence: CASSLLLAGVYNEQFF. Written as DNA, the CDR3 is TGTGCCAGCAGCTTATTGCTAGCGGGAGTCTACAATGAGCAGTTCTTC.

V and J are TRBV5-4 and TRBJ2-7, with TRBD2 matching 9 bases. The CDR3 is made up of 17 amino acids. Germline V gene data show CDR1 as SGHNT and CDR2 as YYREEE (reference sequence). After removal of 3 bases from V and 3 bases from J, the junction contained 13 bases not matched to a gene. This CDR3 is CASSSGGLAGDLYEQYF. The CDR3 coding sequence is TGTGCCAGCAGCTCGGGGGGATTAGCGGGGGACCTCTACGAGCAGTACTTC.

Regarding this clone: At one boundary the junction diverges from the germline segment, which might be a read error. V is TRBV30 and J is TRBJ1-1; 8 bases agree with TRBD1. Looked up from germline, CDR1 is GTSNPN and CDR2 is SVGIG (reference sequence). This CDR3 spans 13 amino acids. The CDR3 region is CAGRGQAGTEAFF. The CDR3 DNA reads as TGTGCCGGGAGGGGACAGGCCGGCACTGAAGCTTTCTTT.

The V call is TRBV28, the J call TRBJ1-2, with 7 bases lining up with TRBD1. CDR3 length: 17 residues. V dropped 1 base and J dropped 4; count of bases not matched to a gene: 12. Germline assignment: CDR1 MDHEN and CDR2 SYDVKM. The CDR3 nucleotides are TGTGCCAGCAGTTTATTATCTCTACCGGCAGGGGGCTATGGCTACACCTTC. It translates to CASSLLSLPAGGYGYTF.

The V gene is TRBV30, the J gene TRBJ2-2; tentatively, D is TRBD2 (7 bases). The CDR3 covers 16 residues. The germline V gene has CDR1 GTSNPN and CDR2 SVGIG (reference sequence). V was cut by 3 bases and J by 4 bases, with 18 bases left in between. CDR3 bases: TGTGCCTGGAGCACGGGGGGCGCCCCGGGCACCGGGGAGCTGTTTTTT. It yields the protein CAWSTGGAPGTGELFF.